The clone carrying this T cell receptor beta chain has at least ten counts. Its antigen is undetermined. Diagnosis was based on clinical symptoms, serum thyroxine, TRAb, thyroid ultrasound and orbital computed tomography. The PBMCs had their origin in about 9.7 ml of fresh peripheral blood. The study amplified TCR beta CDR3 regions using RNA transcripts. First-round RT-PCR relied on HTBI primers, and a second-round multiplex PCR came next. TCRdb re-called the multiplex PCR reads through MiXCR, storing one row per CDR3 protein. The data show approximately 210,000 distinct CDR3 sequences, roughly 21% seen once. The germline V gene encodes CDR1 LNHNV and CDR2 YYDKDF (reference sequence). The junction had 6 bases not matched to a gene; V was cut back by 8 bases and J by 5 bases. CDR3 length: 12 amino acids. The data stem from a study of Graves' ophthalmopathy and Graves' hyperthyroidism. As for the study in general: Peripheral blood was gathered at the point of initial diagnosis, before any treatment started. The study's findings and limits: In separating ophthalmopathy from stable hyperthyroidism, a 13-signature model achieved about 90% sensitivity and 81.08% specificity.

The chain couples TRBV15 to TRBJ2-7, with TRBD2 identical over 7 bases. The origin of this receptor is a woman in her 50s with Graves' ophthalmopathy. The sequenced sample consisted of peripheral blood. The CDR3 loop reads CATGAGVHEQYF. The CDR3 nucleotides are TGTGCCACCGGCGCGGGAGTACACGAGCAGTACTTC. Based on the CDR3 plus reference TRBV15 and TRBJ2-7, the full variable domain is DAMVIQNPRYQVTQFGKPVTLSCSQTLNHNVMYWYQQKSSQAPKLLFHYYDKDFNNEADTPDNFQSRRPNTSFCFLDIRSPGLGDTAMYLCATGAGVHEQYFGPGTRLTVT.